A selection of T cell receptor beta chains follows, all from one sample in a study of blood T cell repertoires in COVID-19. Libraries were prepared by immunoSEQ multiplex PCR; TCRdb keeps only in-frame clonotypes and omits some of them. The table lists 230,000 or so clones, about 88% of them singletons. Sequencing was carried out using PBMCs or T cells enriched from blood (not recorded which). These receptors originate from a woman aged 45-65 years who had been exposed to COVID-19. Both conserved end residues are trimmed from each CDR3.

CDR3aa,v_gene,j_gene
ASSHNRDTYSGNTIY,TRBV4-3,TRBJ1-3
ASSLTMNTEAF,TRBV27,TRBJ1-1
ASSVAGQGTRNTEAF,TRBV9,TRBJ1-1
ASSIFRGTGTSGANVLT,TRBV19,TRBJ2-6
ASSTGTPRPQH,TRBV7-2,TRBJ1-5
ASSQETNNSPLH,TRBV14,TRBJ1-6
ASSSGQSYGYT,TRBV5-6,TRBJ1-2
ASSYSVGLRSYEQY,TRBV6-5,TRBJ2-7
APRPDRTGGQSSF,TRBV24-1,TRBJ1-2
ASRRPGQKYGYT,TRBV11-2,TRBJ1-2
ASRQDSLNTEAF,TRBV5-1,TRBJ1-1
ASSLLGQGNDGTEAF,TRBV5-6,TRBJ1-1
ASSKAKGMGTEPRSPNTGELF,TRBV21-1,TRBJ2-2
ASSDTPTYQPQH,TRBV6-1,TRBJ1-5
ASSPIVQGNQPQH,TRBV28,TRBJ1-5
ASTRQGGTGELF,TRBV7-2,TRBJ2-2
ASSSHRHWRNTIY,TRBV11-2,TRBJ1-3
ASSARAGGYTGELF,TRBV9,TRBJ2-2
ASSQDSGGVLYEQF,TRBV4-3,TRBJ2-1